A single sample gave rise to the 25 T cell receptor beta chains below, sequenced in a study of shared T cell receptors in the human thymus. This table comes from immunoSEQ multiplex PCR, and its TCRdb copy is limited to in-frame clones, with some not included. The data hold some 720,000 clones, with roughly 90% observed a single time. These data are also associated with another study on human thymus T cells.

The source material was thymocytes. The receptor source for this set is a boy under two years old with a congenital heart defect.

V is TRBV2 and J is TRBJ1-1; 7 nucleotides agree with TRBD1. The CDR3 runs 14 residues. Germline V gene lookup returns CDR1 SNHLY and CDR2 FYNNEI. Trimming took 3 bases from V and 0 from J; bases not matched to a gene: 1. CDR3: CASSEGTVNTEAFF. The CDR3 DNA is TGTGCCAGCAGTGAGGGGACAGTGAACACTGAAGCTTTCTTT.

The V gene is TRBV29-1, the J gene TRBJ1-1, with 9 nucleotides matching TRBD1. This CDR3 has 12 amino acids. CDR1 is SQVTM and CDR2 is ANQGSEA in the germline V gene. V trimming: 6 bases; J trimming: 10 bases; junction bases outside the gene matches: 9. The CDR3 region has the DNA TGCAGCGTGGAAAAAGGACAGGGGTCAGCTTTCTTT. It codes for CSVEKGQGSAFF.

The chain is built from TRBV30 and TRBJ1-2, with no clear D. V was clipped by 5 bases and J by 5 bases, with 12 bases between them. The CDR3 runs to 12 residues. Germline values: CDR1 GTSNPN, CDR2 SVGIG (reference sequence). The CDR3 nucleotides are TGTGCCTGGGCCCGGGGTGGGTATGGCTACACCTTC. It specifies CAWARGGYGYTF.

Regarding this clone: This sample includes further DNA sequences coding for the same CDR3. The chain combines TRBV2 with TRBJ1-1; D perhaps matches TRBD1 (5 bases). The CDR3 loop spans 14 amino acids. Trimming stripped 4 bases from V and 4 bases from J, with 13 bases between. The germline CDR1 and CDR2 sequences are SNHLY and FYNNEI. CDR3 in amino acids: CASSGGEPGTEAFF. The DNA of the CDR3 is TGTGCCAGCAGTGGGGGGGAGCCGGGCACTGAAGCTTTCTTT.

This chain uses TRBV6-5 with TRBJ2-1; TRBD2 matches 7 bases. This CDR3 contains 15 residues. The germline CDR1 and CDR2 sequences are MNHEY and SVGAGI. The V gene end was trimmed by 2 bases and the J gene end by 7 bases; junction bases not matched to a gene: 8. The CDR3: CASSYEAGEVNEQFF. CDR3 nucleotide sequence: TGTGCCAGCAGTTACGAGGCGGGAGAGGTGAATGAGCAGTTCTTC.

CDR3 in amino acids: CASSPEPSAQYF. The CDR3 region has the DNA TGTGCCAGCAGTCCCGAACCTAGCGCGCAGTACTTC. The rearrangement joins TRBV27 to TRBJ2-7; D is possibly TRBD2 (6 bases). This CDR3 spans 12 amino acids. CDR1 is MNHEY and CDR2 is SMNVEV in the germline V gene (reference sequence). Trimming removed 5 bases from V and 9 bases from J, with 14 bases in between.

This chain uses TRBV19 with TRBJ2-5; perhaps TRBD1 as D (5 bases). Germline assignment: CDR1 LNHDA and CDR2 SQIVND (reference sequence). V was cut by 5 bases and J by 1 base, with 17 bases left in between. CDR3 length: 16 amino acids. The CDR3 nucleotides are TGTGCCAGTAGTTTCCCCCGATCTGACAGCCAAGAGACCCAGTACTTC. Protein sequence: CASSFPRSDSQETQYF.

This chain joins TRBV5-6 and TRBJ1-4, with D unresolved. This CDR3 has 13 amino acids. Germline CDR1 SGHDT, CDR2 YYEEEE. V was clipped by 2 bases and J by 8 bases, with 10 bases between them. In DNA form, the CDR3 reads TGTGCCAGCAGCTTTCGTACTCGGGAAAAACTGTTTTTT. It codes for CASSFRTREKLFF.

J is TRBJ2-1 and V is TRBV7-9; 7 bases are a match to TRBD1. CDR3 size: 12 residues. Germline V lookup: CDR1 SEHNR, CDR2 FQNEAQ (reference sequence). The ends lost 5 bases at V and 10 bases at J; junction bases unmatched: 5. Here the CDR3 reads CASSPGQVEQFF. CDR3 bases: TGTGCCAGCAGCCCCGGACAGGTAGAGCAGTTCTTC.

This clone came up once. The J gene is TRBJ1-2, the V gene TRBV5-5, with a possible D match to TRBD1 (5 bases). The CDR3 is 16 residues long. CDR1 and CDR2 (germline): SGHKS, YYEKEE (reference sequence). Trimming left V 7 bases short and J 6 bases short, with 25 bases between. CDR3 sequence: CASSPAGGYELDGYTF. CDR3 in DNA: TGTGCCAGCTCCCCAGCTGGGGGGTACGAGTTGGATGGCTACACCTTC.

V usage is TRBV6-5 and J usage is TRBJ2-7; D is ambiguous. This CDR3 has 12 amino acids. Per germline, CDR1 MNHEY and CDR2 SVGAGI. Deletions cut 6 bases from V and 2 bases from J, with 8 bases between. CDR3 in amino acids: CASRSGTYEQYF. CDR3 nucleotide sequence: TGTGCCAGCAGATCAGGCACCTACGAGCAGTACTTC.

The rearrangement uses TRBV27 and TRBJ2-1; the match to TRBD2 covers 11 bases. This CDR3 comprises 16 residues. Trimming at V came to 5 bases and at J to 8 bases, leaving 11 bases not matched to a gene. Germline V gene sequence: CDR1 MNHEY, CDR2 SMNVEV (reference sequence). The CDR3 sequence: CASSPLGTSGVYEQFF. CDR3 DNA: TGTGCCAGCAGTCCCCTCGGGACTAGCGGTGTGTATGAGCAGTTCTTC.

The rearrangement uses TRBV6-4 and TRBJ1-2, with TRBD1 identical over 10 bases. This CDR3 is built from 16 residues. CDR1 is MRHNA, CDR2 SNTAGT, per germline. V trimming: 0 bases; J trimming: 4 bases; junction bases outside the gene matches: 5. DNA for the CDR3: TGTGCCAGCAGTGACTCAACGGGACAGGGGTTCTATGGCTACACCTTC. Its translation: CASSDSTGQGFYGYTF.

The V and J genes are TRBV7-3 and TRBJ2-5, with 9 nucleotides matching TRBD2. Germline CDR1 is SGHTA and CDR2 is FQGTGA. Trimming at V came to 2 bases and at J to 2 bases, leaving 6 bases not matched to a gene. The CDR3 has 16 amino acids. CDR3 sequence: CASSLVSSGGQETQYF. DNA for the CDR3: TGTGCCAGCAGCTTAGTTAGTAGCGGGGGTCAAGAGACCCAGTACTTC. Based on the CDR3 plus reference TRBV7-3 and TRBJ2-5, the full variable domain is GAGVSQTPSNKVTEKGKYVELRCDPISGHTALYWYRQSLGQGPEFLIYFQGTGAADDSGLPNDRFFAVRPEGSVSTLKIQRTERGDSAVYLCASSLVSSGGQETQYFGPGTRLLVL.

The chain links TRBV7-2 to TRBJ2-7; 7 bases map to TRBD2. V was pared by 3 bases and J by 5 bases, with 7 bases of the junction left unmatched. CDR3 size: 14 residues. Germline CDR1 reads SGHTA; CDR2 reads FQGNSA. The CDR3 protein is CASSFRREEDEQYF. DNA for the CDR3: TGTGCCAGCAGCTTCAGACGGGAGGAGGACGAGCAGTACTTC.

V is TRBV28 and J is TRBJ1-4; 9 nucleotides line up with TRBD1. Germline V gene lookup returns CDR1 MDHEN and CDR2 SYDVKM. The length of the CDR3 is 14 residues. The ends lost 8 bases at V and 8 bases at J; junction bases unmatched: 9. The CDR3 coding sequence is TGTGCCAGCGGTGAACAGGGGGCTAGGGAAAAACTGTTTTTT. Its translation is CASGEQGAREKLFF. Combining the CDR3 with reference TRBV28 and TRBJ1-4 gives the whole variable domain DVKVTQSSRYLVKRTGEKVFLECVQDMDHENMFWYRQDPGLGLRLIYFSYDVKMKEKGDIPEGYSVSREKKERFSLILESASTNQTSMYLCASGEQGAREKLFFGSGTQLSVL.

This clone was observed a few times. The V and J genes are TRBV14 and TRBJ1-5; tentative D call: TRBD1 (6 bases). The CDR3 consists of 13 residues. Trimming removed 3 bases from V and 7 bases from J, with 10 bases in between. Germline V CDR1 and CDR2: SGHDN, FVKESK. The CDR3 nucleotides read TGTGCCAGCAGCCAGGGGGCTCGGCAGCCCCAGCATTTT. This sequence encodes CASSQGARQPQHF. The complete variable domain, with remaining parts taken from reference TRBV14 and TRBJ1-5, reads EAGVTQFPSHSVIEKGQTVTLRCDPISGHDNLYWYRRVMGKEIKFLLHFVKESKQDESGMPNNRFLAERTGGTYSTLKVQPAELEDSGVYFCASSQGARQPQHFGDGTRLSIL.

This rearrangement joins TRBV19 to TRBJ1-2; weak D call: TRBD1 (5 bases). The CDR3 is 13 amino acids. CDR1 and CDR2 from the germline V gene are LNHDA and SQIVND (reference sequence). Deletions cut 2 bases from V and 6 bases from J, with 10 bases between. CDR3 sequence reads: CASSINGRDGYTF. As DNA, the CDR3 is TGTGCCAGTAGTATAAATGGCAGGGATGGCTACACCTTC.

The chain recombines TRBV7-2 with TRBJ2-7, with 8 bases lining up with TRBD2. CDR1 and CDR2 (germline): SGHTA, FQGNSA. With 4 bases clipped from V and 4 bases from J, the junction kept 9 bases outside the gene matches. The CDR3 totals 15 residues. CDR3 protein: CASSSPWTSSYEQYF. In DNA form, the CDR3 reads TGTGCCAGCAGCTCACCGTGGACTAGCAGTTACGAGCAGTACTTC.

The genes are TRBV28 and TRBJ1-3; maybe TRBD1 (5 bases). This CDR3 has 17 amino acids. The germline CDR1 and CDR2 sequences are MDHEN and SYDVKM. V lost 1 base to trimming and J lost 4 bases, with 17 bases between them. DNA for the CDR3: TGTGCCAGCAGTTTATACAGGACCGTTTTTCTGGGAAACACCATATATTTT. It is translated as CASSLYRTVFLGNTIYF.

The chain carries TRBV11-2 and TRBJ2-1, with 8 bases aligning to TRBD2. The V segment lost 0 bases and the J segment 3 bases; nucleotides outside the gene matches: 4. The CDR3 has 16 amino acids. The germline V gene has CDR1 SGHAT and CDR2 FQNNGV. CDR3 nucleotides: TGTGCCAGCAGCTTAGATCCGCTAGCGGGCTACAATGAGCAGTTCTTC. This sequence encodes CASSLDPLAGYNEQFF.

This chain connects TRBV19 to TRBJ1-5; 9 bases match TRBD1. The CDR3 loop spans 17 amino acids. Per the germline V gene, CDR1 is LNHDA and CDR2 is SQIVND (reference sequence). Trimming took 5 bases from V and 1 from J; bases not matched to a gene: 9. DNA for the CDR3: TGTGCCAGTAGTTTATGGACAGGGGATTTCAGCAATCAGCCCCAGCATTTT. Translating it yields CASSLWTGDFSNQPQHF.

The chain is built from TRBV9 and TRBJ2-6; no definite D call. V shed 3 bases and J shed 3 bases, with 16 bases lying between them. Germline V gene sequence: CDR1 SGDLS, CDR2 YYNGEE. The CDR3 is 17 amino acids. CDR3 DNA: TGTGCCAGCAGCGAAGAGGCCTTTTCGGGTGGGGCCAACGTCCTGACTTTC. It codes for CASSEEAFSGGANVLTF.

The V gene is TRBV5-1, the J gene TRBJ1-2, with TRBD1 matching over 7 bases. Trimming took 4 bases from V and 5 from J; bases not matched to a gene: 5. This CDR3 has 13 amino acids. Germline V CDR1 and CDR2: SGHRS, YFSETQ. In DNA form, the CDR3 reads TGCGCCAGCAGCCCCGGGACAGCTTATGGCTACACCTTC. This gives the protein CASSPGTAYGYTF.

This chain uses TRBV6-5 with TRBJ2-7; 7 nucleotides agree with TRBD1. CDR1 and CDR2 from the germline V gene are MNHEY and SVGAGI. This CDR3 is built from 15 residues. The junction had 8 bases not matched to a gene; V was cut back by 6 bases and J by 0 bases. The CDR3 nucleotides read TGTGCCAGCAGGCCAGCCGGGACAGCCTCCTACGAGCAGTACTTC. This codes for CASRPAGTASYEQYF.